This entry features one T cell receptor beta chain sequence. Its antigen is currently unknown. Profiled with immunoSEQ multiplex PCR; TCRdb holds only in-frame clones, not every one. The sample includes around 35,000 clones, roughly 87% seen only once; the top ten take roughly 19%. The sample originates from a study of OX40 agonist ivuxolimab in advanced cancers. V lost 5 bases and J 8 bases, leaving 18 bases between the germline ends. The CDR3 covers 14 residues. Germline V gene lookup returns CDR1 SEHNR and CDR2 FQNEAQ (reference sequence). The study, taken as a whole, reports: Mean expanded clone counts were higher in CD8+ than CD4+ T cells.

The genes are TRBV7-9 and TRBJ1-2; D is possibly TRBD1 (5 bases). Sequenced here: CD4+ or CD8+ T cells sorted from blood, sampled in a trial of the OX40 agonist ivuxolimab. The source of this sequence is an adult with an advanced solid tumor such as melanoma, head and neck, liver or kidney cancer. The chain's CDR3 is CASSLGRGGEGYTF. DNA of the CDR3: TGTGCCAGCAGCCTCGGACGCGGAGGGGAGGGCTACACCTTC.